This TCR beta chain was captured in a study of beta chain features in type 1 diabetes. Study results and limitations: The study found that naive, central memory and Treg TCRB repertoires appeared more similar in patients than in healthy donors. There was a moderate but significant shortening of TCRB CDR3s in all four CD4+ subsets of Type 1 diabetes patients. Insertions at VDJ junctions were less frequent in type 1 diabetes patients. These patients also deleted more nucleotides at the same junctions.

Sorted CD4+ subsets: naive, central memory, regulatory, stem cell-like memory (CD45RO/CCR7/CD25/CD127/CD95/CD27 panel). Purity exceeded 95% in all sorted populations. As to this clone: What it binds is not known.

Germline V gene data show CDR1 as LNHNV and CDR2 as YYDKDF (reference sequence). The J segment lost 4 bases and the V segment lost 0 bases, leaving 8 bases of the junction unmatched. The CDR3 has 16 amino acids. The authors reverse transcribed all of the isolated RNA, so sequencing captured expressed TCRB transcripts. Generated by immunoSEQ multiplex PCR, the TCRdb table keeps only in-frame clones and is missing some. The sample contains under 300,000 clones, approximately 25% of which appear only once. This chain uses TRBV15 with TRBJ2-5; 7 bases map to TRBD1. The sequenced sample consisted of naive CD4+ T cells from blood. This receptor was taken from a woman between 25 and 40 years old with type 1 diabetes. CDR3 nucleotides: TGTGCCACCAGCAGAGATGAACAGGGGATGGGAGAGACCCAGTACTTC. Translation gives CATSRDEQGMGETQYF.